These 13 T cell receptor beta chains were sequenced from one sample in a study of human T cells and chemical hapten exposure. Time point of the sample: patch test 1, 2 weeks after DPC sensitization. The treatment was: therapeutic diphenylcyclopropenone sensitization with weekly scalp DPC. TCRdb re-analysed the RACE reads in MiXCR, keeping a single row per CDR3 protein. The data hold around 190,000 distinct CDR3 sequences, with about 22% observed a single time. Sequencing used whole blood, obtained in connection with sensitization to the hapten diphenylcyclopropenone (DPC). The receptors come from a woman between 50 and 59 years old with alopecia areata. Some clones in this sample may be carry-over from other donors' samples.

This clonotype showed up just a few times. The chain combines TRBV6-5 with TRBJ1-6, with 9 bases matching TRBD1. Germline V gene data show CDR1 as MNHEY and CDR2 as SVGAGI. The trim removed 5 bases at V and 8 bases at J, leaving 1 base unmatched. This CDR3 region has 13 residues. CDR3 sequence reads: CASSNRGHSPLHF. The CDR3 DNA is TGTGCCAGCAGTAACAGGGGGCATTCACCCCTCCACTTT.

In this sample, this clonotype turned up a few times. This CDR3 reads CASSLTQLRYNEQFF. The CDR3 DNA sequence: TGTGCCAGCAGCTTGACCCAGCTTCGCTACAATGAGCAGTTCTTC. The J gene is TRBJ2-1, the V gene TRBV7-6, with no clear D. Germline CDR1 SGHVS, CDR2 FNYEAQ. V lost 3 bases and J 3 bases, leaving 12 bases between the germline ends. The CDR3 length is 15 residues.

The chain links TRBV5-1 to TRBJ1-3; D gene uncertain. The germline V gene encodes CDR1 SGHRS and CDR2 YFSETQ. V dropped 2 bases and J dropped 4 bases, with 4 bases sitting between them. CDR3 length: 12 residues. CDR3 sequence: CASSFEGNTIYF. CDR3 bases: TGCGCCAGCAGCTTCGAAGGAAACACCATATATTTT.

This clonotype was seen more than once but under ten times. The J gene is TRBJ1-2, the V gene TRBV29-1; maybe TRBD1 (6 bases). Germline-derived CDR1 and CDR2 are SQVTM and ANQGSEA. This CDR3 has 11 amino acids. Trimming left V 4 bases short and J 4 bases short, with 7 bases between. Written as DNA, the CDR3 is TGCAGCGTTGCAGGGGCCTATGGCTACACCTTC. Encoded protein: CSVAGAYGYTF.

This clonotype was counted only a few times. This chain links TRBV11-2 with TRBJ1-5; a weak D match, TRBD1 (5 bases). The CDR3 has 18 residues. The V and J ends lost 1 base and 7 bases respectively, with 23 bases between them. Germline CDR1 is SGHAT and CDR2 is FQNNGV. The CDR3 DNA follows: TGTGCCAGCAGCTTAGGGTACCGGGACGTTCGGTTCAAACAGCCCCAGCATTTT. Its translation: CASSLGYRDVRFKQPQHF.

The rearrangement links TRBV18 to TRBJ2-1; D is possibly TRBD1 (6 bases). The V end lost 2 bases, the J end lost 2 bases, and 13 bases lay between the germline ends. Germline CDR1 is KGHSH and CDR2 is LQKENI. The CDR3 contains 16 residues. The CDR3 spells CASSPTRSGAYNEQFF. The DNA for the CDR3 is TGTGCCAGCTCACCAACCCGTTCAGGGGCCTACAATGAGCAGTTCTTC.

This clonotype has a count of ten or more. DNA of the CDR3: TGCAGTGCTAGGGACACTTGGGATCAGCCCCAGCATTTT. Its protein product is CSARDTWDQPQHF. This chain joins TRBV20-1 and TRBJ1-5; D possibly corresponds to TRBD1 (5 bases). The V end lost 3 bases, the J end lost 5 bases, and 11 bases lay between the germline ends. CDR1 and CDR2 (germline): DFQATT, SNEGSKA (reference sequence). The CDR3 is 13 amino acids.

The J gene is TRBJ1-4, the V gene TRBV6-5, with 10 bases fitting TRBD1. The germline V gene has CDR1 MNHEY and CDR2 SVGAGI. V dropped 0 bases and J dropped 8; count of bases not matched to a gene: 6. CDR3 length: 16 residues. The CDR3 region has the DNA TGTGCCAGCAGTTACTCGTTGGGACAGGGGCGAGAAAAACTGTTTTTT. Its protein is CASSYSLGQGREKLFF.

The chain combines TRBV3-1 with TRBJ2-1; 10 bases line up with TRBD2. Germline values: CDR1 LGHDT, CDR2 YNNKEL (reference sequence). The V gene end was trimmed by 6 bases and the J gene end by 8 bases; junction bases not matched to a gene: 7. CDR3 length equals 14 residues. The CDR3 bases are TGTGCCAGCAGTCGAGCGGGAGGGCCCCATGAGCAGTTCTTC. Residues: CASSRAGGPHEQFF.

The V gene is TRBV5-1, the J gene TRBJ1-1, with a weak D call TRBD1 (5 bases). Germline CDR1 is SGHRS and CDR2 is YFSETQ. The CDR3 totals 14 residues. Trimming took off 0 bases at V and 1 base at J, with 7 bases between the two ends. CDR3 bases: TGCGCCAGCAGCTTGGGGGACTGGAACACTGAAGCTTTCTTT. Amino acids: CASSLGDWNTEAFF.

This clonotype was counted only a few times. The chain links TRBV5-1 to TRBJ2-7; D possibly corresponds to TRBD2 (5 bases). Germline V CDR1 and CDR2: SGHRS, YFSETQ. The CDR3 consists of 13 residues. The V end was cut by 4 bases, the J end by 2 bases, with 10 bases between. CDR3 DNA: TGCGCCAGCAGCAGATCCGGGACCTACGAGCAGTACTTC. Protein sequence: CASSRSGTYEQYF.

CDR3 in DNA: TGCAGCGTTGGTCAGGGGATATCTAACTATGGCTACACCTTC. It yields the protein CSVGQGISNYGYTF. The chain has TRBV29-1 and TRBJ1-2, with a weak D call TRBD1 (6 bases). The V end was cut by 4 bases, the J end by 0 bases, with 12 bases between. This CDR3 spans 14 amino acids. Germline V gives CDR1 SQVTM, CDR2 ANQGSEA. Based on the CDR3 plus reference TRBV29-1 and TRBJ1-2, the full variable domain is SAVISQKPSRDICQRGTSLTIQCQVDSQVTMMFWYRQQPGQSLTLIATANQGSEATYESGFVIDKFPISRPNLTFSTLTVSNMSPEDSSIYLCSVGQGISNYGYTFGSGTRLTVV.

The chain uses TRBV6-5 and TRBJ1-1; D unresolved. This CDR3 spans 14 amino acids. The germline V gene has CDR1 MNHEY and CDR2 SVGAGI. V dropped 4 bases and J dropped 5 bases, with 14 bases sitting between them. The DNA for the CDR3 is TGTGCCAGCAGTTTCTCGACAAGGAGGACTGAAGCTTTCTTT. This translates into CASSFSTRRTEAFF.